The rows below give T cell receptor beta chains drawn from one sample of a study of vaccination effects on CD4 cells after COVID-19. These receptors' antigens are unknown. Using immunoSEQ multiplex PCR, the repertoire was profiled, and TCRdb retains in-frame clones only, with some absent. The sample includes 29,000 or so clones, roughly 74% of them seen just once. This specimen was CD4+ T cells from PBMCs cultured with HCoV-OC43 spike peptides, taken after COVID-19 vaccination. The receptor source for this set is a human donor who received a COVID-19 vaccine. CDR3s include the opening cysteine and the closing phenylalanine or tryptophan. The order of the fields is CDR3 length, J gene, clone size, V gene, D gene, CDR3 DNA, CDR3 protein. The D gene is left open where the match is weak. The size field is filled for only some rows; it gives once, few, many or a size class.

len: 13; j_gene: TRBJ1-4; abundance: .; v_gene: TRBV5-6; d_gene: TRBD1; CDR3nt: TGTGCCAGCAGCTTCTACAGGGGAAACAAACTGTTTTTT; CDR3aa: CASSFYRGNKLFF
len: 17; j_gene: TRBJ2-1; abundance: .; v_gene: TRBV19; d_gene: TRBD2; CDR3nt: TGTGCCAGTAGTATTGGTCACGCTAGCGGGGTTTACAATGAGCAGTTCTTC; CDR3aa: CASSIGHASGVYNEQFF
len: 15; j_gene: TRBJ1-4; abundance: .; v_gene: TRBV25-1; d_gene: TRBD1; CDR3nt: TGTGCCAGCAGTGAACTGATGGGACAGGGGGTGGAACTGTTTTTT; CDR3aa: CASSELMGQGVELFF
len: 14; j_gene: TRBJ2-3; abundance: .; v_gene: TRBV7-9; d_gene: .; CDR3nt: TGTGCCAGCAGCTTATCCGGAAGCACAGATACGCAGTATTTT; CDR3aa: CASSLSGSTDTQYF
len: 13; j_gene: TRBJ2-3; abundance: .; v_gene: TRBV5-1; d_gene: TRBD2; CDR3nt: TGCGCCAGCAGCCCGGGGGGGACAGATACGCAGTATTTT; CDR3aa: CASSPGGTDTQYF
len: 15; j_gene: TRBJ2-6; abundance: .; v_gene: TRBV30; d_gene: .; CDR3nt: TGTGCCTGTCCTTGGGAGTGGTCTGGGGCCAACGTCCTGACTTTC; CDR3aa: CACPWEWSGANVLTF
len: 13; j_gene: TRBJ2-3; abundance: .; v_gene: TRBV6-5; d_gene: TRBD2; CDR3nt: TGTGCCAGCAGTCGGGACTACACAGATACGCAGTATTTT; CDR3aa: CASSRDYTDTQYF
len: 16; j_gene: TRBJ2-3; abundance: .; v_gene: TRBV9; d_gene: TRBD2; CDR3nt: TGTGCCAGCAGCGTGCTCGCGGGGGGGCTAGCCGATACGCAGTATTTT; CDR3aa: CASSVLAGGLADTQYF
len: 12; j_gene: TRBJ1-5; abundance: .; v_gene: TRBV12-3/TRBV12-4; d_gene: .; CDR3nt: TGTGCCAGCAGTTTAGATCGTCAGCCCCAGCATTTT; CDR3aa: CASSLDRQPQHF
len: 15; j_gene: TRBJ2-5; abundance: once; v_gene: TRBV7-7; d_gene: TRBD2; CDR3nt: TGTGCCAGCAGCACCGGGACTAGCGGGGGGGGGACCCAGTACTTC; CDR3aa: CASSTGTSGGGTQYF
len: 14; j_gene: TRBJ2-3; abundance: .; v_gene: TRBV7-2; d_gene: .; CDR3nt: TGTGCCAGCAGCTTACTCCCCATACTAGATACGCAGTATTTT; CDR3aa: CASSLLPILDTQYF
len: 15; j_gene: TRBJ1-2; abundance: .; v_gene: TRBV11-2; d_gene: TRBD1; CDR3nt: TGTGCCAGCAGCTCTTACAGGGGCCGGGGTTATGGCTACACCTTC; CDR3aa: CASSSYRGRGYGYTF
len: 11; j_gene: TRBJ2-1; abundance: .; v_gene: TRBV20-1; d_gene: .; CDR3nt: TGCAGTGGCGGGCAGAACAATGAGCAGTTCTTC; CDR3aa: CSGGQNNEQFF
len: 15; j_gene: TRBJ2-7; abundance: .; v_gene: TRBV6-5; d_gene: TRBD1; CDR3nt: TGTGCCAGCAGTTACTCTTGGGACAGACTTTACGAGCAGTACTTC; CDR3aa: CASSYSWDRLYEQYF